This T cell receptor (beta chain) was retrieved from a study of technical replicates of blood from several donors. TCRdb's copy holds only in-frame clones and misses some; the assay was immunoSEQ multiplex PCR. The data hold 90,000 to 100,000 clones, with about 94% observed a single time. J lost 6 bases, V lost 5 bases, and 7 bases had no gene match. Germline values: CDR1 SGHTA, CDR2 FQGNSA. The length of the CDR3 is 14 residues. The gene calls are TRBV7-2 and TRBJ2-7, with TRBD1 matching over 10 bases. Material for sequencing was T cells isolated from PBMCs. The TCR was taken from a human donor in good health. CDR3 loop: CASSLGQGGLEQYF. Here the CDR3 DNA reads TGTGCCAGCAGCCTTGGACAGGGGGGGCTCGAGCAGTACTTC. The full variable domain, with the rest looked up from reference TRBV7-2 and TRBJ2-7, is GAGVSQSPSNKVTEKGKDVELRCDPISGHTALYWYRQSLGQGLEFLIYFQGNSAPDKSGLPSDRFSAERTGGSVSTLTIQRTQQEDSAVYLCASSLGQGGLEQYFGPGTRLTVT.